This TCR beta chain emerged from a study of CD8 T cells in ankylosing spondylitis. Study observations and caveats: Disease-linked clones reportedly showed significant enrichment in matched ankylosing spondylitis synovial fluid. Clones linked to disease, bearing a CD8+ phenotype, were relatively rare in peripheral blood. Characteristic, it appeared, of ankylosing spondylitis blood was a TCR beta motif of fewer than 10 highly homologous variants.

The germline V and J ends were trimmed by 5 bases and 7 bases, with 15 bases remaining between them. The CDR3 totals 13 residues. Germline V gene data show CDR1 as DFQATT and CDR2 as SNEGSKA (reference sequence). It was by quantitative 5'-RACE with molecular barcodes that TCR beta libraries were made. TCRdb re-called the 5' RACE reads with MiXCR, one entry per CDR3 protein. The sample has 200,000 to 300,000 distinct CDR3 sequences; under 12% are singletons. This clonotype has a handful of counts. Its antigen is unidentified. The sequence came from a male donor with ankylosing spondylitis or in good health (not recorded which). The genes are TRBV20-1 and TRBJ1-3; a weak D match, TRBD1 (5 bases). Specimen: blood, either unsorted or a sorted T cell fraction (not recorded which). The CDR3 is CSAARDFGNTIYF. CDR3 in DNA: TGCAGTGCTGCCCGGGACTTTGGGAACACCATATATTTT.